The entry that follows covers one T cell receptor (beta chain) sequence. The antigen is undetermined. Germline V gives CDR1 KGHSH, CDR2 LQKENI. The V gene lost 3 bases and the J gene lost 5 bases, with 11 bases spanning the gap. The CDR3 loop spans 13 amino acids. The data belong to a study of T cell responses to AZD1222 COVID-19 vaccine. Findings and limits, study-wide: Only 6 or 7 people who got AZD1222 tested seropositive at baseline.

Assay: immunoSEQ multiplex PCR; the TCRdb copy retains only in-frame clones and omits some. The sample has approximately 68,000 clones, 88% seen once. This specimen consisted of peripheral blood, obtained 28 days after the second dose of the MenACWY control vaccine. The chain employs TRBV18 and TRBJ2-7; D possibly matches TRBD1 or TRBD2 (5 bases each). This receptor was taken from an adult who received the MenACWY meningococcal vaccine as a control. As DNA, the CDR3 is TGTGCCAGCTCACCGAGGGGCTACCACGAGCAGTACTTC. This sequence encodes CASSPRGYHEQYF.